This T cell receptor (beta chain) was obtained from a study of blood T cell repertoires in COVID-19. Study-wide background: PBMCs, B-cell-depleted T cells, or T cells were the source of the cDNA or gDNA that made up the material.

Generated by immunoSEQ multiplex PCR, the TCRdb table keeps only in-frame clones and is missing some. The sample shows about 400,000 clones, around 90% of them seen only once. Recruits, aged 18 to 89 years, lived in some 25 US areas. Participants' reported clinical history set cohort assignment. CDR3 length: 14 residues. Germline-derived CDR1 and CDR2 are SNHLY and FYNNEI. V lost 6 bases, J lost 6 bases, and 7 bases stayed unmatched. The sequenced material came from PBMCs or T cells enriched from blood (not recorded which). The clonotype was recovered from a woman between 35 and 50 years old with acute COVID-19. The V and J genes are TRBV2 and TRBJ1-5; 8 positions agree with TRBD1. CDR3 sequence reads: CASSDTGGVQPQHF. The CDR3 DNA is TGTGCCAGCAGCGATACAGGGGGGGTTCAGCCCCAGCATTTT.